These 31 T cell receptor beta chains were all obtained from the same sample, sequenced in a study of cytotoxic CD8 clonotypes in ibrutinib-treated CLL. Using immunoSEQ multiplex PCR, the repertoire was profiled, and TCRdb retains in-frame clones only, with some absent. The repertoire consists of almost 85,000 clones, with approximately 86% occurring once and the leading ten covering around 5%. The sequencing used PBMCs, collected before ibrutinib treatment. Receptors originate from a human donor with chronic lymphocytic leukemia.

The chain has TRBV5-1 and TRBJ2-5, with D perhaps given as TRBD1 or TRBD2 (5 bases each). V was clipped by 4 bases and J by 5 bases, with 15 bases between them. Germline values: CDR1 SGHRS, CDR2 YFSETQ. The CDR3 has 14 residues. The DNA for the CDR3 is TGCGCCAGCAGCCCCGGGACCCTGGGGGAGACCCAGTACTTC. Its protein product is CASSPGTLGETQYF.

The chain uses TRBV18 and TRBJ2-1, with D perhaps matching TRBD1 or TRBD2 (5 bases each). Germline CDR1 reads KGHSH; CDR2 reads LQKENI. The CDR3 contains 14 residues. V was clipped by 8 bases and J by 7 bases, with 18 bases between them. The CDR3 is CASLFGATMNEQFF. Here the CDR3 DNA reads TGTGCCAGCCTCTTCGGGGCTACCATGAATGAGCAGTTCTTC.

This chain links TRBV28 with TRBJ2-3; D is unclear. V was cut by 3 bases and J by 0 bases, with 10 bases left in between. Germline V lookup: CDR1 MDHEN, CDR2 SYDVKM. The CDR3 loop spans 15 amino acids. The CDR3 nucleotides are TGTGCCAGCAGTTTTAAGACCCCAAGCACAGATACGCAGTATTTT. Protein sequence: CASSFKTPSTDTQYF. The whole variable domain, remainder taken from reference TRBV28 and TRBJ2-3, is DVKVTQSSRYLVKRTGEKVFLECVQDMDHENMFWYRQDPGLGLRLIYFSYDVKMKEKGDIPEGYSVSREKKERFSLILESASTNQTSMYLCASSFKTPSTDTQYFGPGTRLTVL.

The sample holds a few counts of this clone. CDR3 DNA: TGTGCCAGCAGCTTACAGGGGACTGGGGGGAGCAATGAGCAGTTCTTC. This translates into CASSLQGTGGSNEQFF. The genes are TRBV7-8 and TRBJ2-1; D possibly matches TRBD1 or TRBD2 (6 bases each). This CDR3 has 16 residues. The germline gives CDR1 SGHVS, CDR2 FQNEAQ. V was trimmed by 2 bases and J by 6 bases, leaving 17 bases between them. Filled out from reference TRBV7-8 and TRBJ2-1, the complete variable domain reads GAGVSQSPRYKVAKRGQDVALRCDPISGHVSLFWYQQALGQGPEFLTYFQNEAQLDKSGLPSDRFFAERPEGSVSTLKIQRTQQEDSAVYLCASSLQGTGGSNEQFFGPGTRLTVL.

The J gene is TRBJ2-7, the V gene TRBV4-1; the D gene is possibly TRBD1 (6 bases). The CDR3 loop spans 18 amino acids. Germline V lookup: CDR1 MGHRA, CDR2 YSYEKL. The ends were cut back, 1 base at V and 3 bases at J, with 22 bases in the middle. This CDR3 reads CASSQVVLQGRPYYEQYF. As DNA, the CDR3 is TGCGCCAGCAGCCAAGTCGTATTACAGGGCCGCCCATACTACGAGCAGTACTTC.

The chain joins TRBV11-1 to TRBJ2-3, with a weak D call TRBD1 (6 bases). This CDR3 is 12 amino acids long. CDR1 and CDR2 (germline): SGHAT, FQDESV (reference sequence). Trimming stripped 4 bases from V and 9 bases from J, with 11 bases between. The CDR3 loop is CASSSRGYTQYF. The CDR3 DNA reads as TGTGCCAGCAGCTCCAGGGGTTACACGCAGTATTTT.

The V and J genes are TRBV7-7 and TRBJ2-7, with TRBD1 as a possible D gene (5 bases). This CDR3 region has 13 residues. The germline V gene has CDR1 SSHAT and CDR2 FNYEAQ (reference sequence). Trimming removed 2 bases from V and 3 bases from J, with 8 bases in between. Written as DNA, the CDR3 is TGTGCCAGCAGCTTAAACAGGAACTACGAGCAGTACTTC. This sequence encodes CASSLNRNYEQYF.

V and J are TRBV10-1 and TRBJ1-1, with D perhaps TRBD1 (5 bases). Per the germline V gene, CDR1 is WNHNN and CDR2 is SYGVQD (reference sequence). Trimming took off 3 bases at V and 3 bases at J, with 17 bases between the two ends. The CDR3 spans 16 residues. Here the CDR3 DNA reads TGCGCCAGCAGTGATAGATTGGAGGGGTCGGACACTGAAGCTTTCTTT. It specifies CASSDRLEGSDTEAFF.

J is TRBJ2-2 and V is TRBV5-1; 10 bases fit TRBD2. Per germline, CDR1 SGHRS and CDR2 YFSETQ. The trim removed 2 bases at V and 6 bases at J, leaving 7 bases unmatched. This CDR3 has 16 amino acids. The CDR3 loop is CASSFRASGSSGELFF. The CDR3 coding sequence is TGCGCCAGCAGCTTTCGTGCTAGCGGGAGTTCCGGGGAGCTGTTTTTT.

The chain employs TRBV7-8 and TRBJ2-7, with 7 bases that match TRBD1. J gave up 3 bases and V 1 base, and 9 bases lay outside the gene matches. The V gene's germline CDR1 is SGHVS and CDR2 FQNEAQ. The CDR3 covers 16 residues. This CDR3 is CASSLETGPQYYEQYF. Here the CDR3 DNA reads TGTGCCAGCAGCTTAGAGACAGGGCCTCAATACTACGAGCAGTACTTC.

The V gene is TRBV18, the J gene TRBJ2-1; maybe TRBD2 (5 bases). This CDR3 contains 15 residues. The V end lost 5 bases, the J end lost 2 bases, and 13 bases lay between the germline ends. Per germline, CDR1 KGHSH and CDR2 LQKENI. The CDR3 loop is CASSTGGLPYNEQFF. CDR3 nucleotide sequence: TGTGCCAGCTCAACTGGTGGACTTCCCTACAATGAGCAGTTCTTC. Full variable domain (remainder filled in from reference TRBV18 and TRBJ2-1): NAGVMQNPRHLVRRRGQEARLRCSPMKGHSHVYWYRQLPEEGLKFMVYLQKENIIDESGMPKERFSAEFPKEGPSILRIQQVVRGDSAAYFCASSTGGLPYNEQFFGPGTRLTVL.

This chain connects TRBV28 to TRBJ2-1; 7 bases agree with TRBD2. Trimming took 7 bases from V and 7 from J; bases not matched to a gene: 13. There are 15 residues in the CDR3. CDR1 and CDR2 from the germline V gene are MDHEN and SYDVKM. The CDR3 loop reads CASISGGLTANEQFF. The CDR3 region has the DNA TGTGCCAGCATCTCGGGGGGTCTCACTGCTAATGAGCAGTTCTTC. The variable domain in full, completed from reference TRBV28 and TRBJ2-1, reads DVKVTQSSRYLVKRTGEKVFLECVQDMDHENMFWYRQDPGLGLRLIYFSYDVKMKEKGDIPEGYSVSREKKERFSLILESASTNQTSMYLCASISGGLTANEQFFGPGTRLTVL.

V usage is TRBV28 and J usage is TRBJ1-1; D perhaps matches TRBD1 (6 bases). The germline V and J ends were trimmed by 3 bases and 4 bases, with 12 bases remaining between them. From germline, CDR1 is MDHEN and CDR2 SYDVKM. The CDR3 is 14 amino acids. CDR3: CASSFRQGITEAFF. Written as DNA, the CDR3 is TGTGCCAGCAGTTTCCGGCAGGGGATCACTGAAGCTTTCTTT.

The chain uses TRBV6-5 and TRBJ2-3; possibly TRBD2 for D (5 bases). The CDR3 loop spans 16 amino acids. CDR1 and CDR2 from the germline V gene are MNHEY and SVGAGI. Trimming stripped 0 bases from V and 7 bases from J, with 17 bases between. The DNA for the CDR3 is TGTGCCAGCAGTTACTCGATATTAGCGACCTCATATACGCAGTATTTT. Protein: CASSYSILATSYTQYF.

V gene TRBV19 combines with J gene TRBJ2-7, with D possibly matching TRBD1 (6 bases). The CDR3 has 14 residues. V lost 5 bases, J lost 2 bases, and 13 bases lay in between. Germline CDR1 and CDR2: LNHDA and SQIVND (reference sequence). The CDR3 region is CASSQGQHTYEQYF. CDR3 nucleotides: TGTGCCAGTAGTCAAGGACAGCACACCTACGAGCAGTACTTC.

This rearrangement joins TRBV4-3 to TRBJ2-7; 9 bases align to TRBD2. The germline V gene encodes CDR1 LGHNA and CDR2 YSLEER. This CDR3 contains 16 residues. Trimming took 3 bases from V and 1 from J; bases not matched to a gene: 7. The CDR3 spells CASSHNIAGESYEQYF. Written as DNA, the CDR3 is TGCGCCAGCAGCCACAACATAGCGGGAGAGTCCTACGAGCAGTACTTC.

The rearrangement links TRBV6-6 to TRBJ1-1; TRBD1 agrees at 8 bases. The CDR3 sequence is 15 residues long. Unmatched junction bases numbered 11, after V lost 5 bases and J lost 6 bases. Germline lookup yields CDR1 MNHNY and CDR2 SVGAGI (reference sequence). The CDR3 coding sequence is TGTGCCAGCAGTGCCCTCGGACAGGGAGCGTCTGAAGCTTTCTTT. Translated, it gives CASSALGQGASEAFF.

The CDR3: CASSFRSGPGQGVVETQYF. The CDR3 bases are TGTGCCAGCAGCTTTCGTAGTGGCCCGGGACAGGGTGTGGTAGAGACCCAGTACTTC. The rearrangement joins TRBV5-4 to TRBJ2-5; the match to TRBD1 covers 9 bases. This CDR3 is 19 amino acids long. V trimming: 2 bases; J trimming: 4 bases; junction bases outside the gene matches: 18. Germline lookup yields CDR1 SGHNT and CDR2 YYREEE (reference sequence).

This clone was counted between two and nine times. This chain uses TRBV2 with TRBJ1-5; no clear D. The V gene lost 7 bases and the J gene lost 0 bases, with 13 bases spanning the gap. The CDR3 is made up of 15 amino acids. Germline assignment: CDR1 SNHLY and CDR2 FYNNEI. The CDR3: CASTDWAYSNQPQHF. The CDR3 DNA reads TGTGCCAGCACAGACTGGGCGTATAGCAATCAGCCCCAGCATTTT.

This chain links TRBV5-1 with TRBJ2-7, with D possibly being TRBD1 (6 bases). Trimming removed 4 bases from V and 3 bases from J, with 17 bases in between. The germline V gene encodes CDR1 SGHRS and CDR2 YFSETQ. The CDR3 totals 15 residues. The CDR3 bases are TGCGCCAGCAGCAGGACAGTTGGGCCCGACTACGAGCAGTACTTC. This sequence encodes CASSRTVGPDYEQYF.

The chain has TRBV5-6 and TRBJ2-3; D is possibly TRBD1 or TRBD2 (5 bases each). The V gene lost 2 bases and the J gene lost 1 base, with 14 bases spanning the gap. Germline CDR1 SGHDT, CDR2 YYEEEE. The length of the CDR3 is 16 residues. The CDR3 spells CASSLIQVEGTDTQYF. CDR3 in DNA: TGTGCCAGCAGCTTAATACAGGTGGAGGGCACAGATACGCAGTATTTT.

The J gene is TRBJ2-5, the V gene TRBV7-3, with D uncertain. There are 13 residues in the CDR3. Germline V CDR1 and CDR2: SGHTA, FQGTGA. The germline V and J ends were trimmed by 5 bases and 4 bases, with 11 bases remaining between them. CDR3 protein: CASSRSETETQYF. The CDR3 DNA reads TGTGCCAGCAGCCGATCGGAAACAGAGACCCAGTACTTC. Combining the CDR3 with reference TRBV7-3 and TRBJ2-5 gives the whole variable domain GAGVSQTPSNKVTEKGKYVELRCDPISGHTALYWYRQSLGQGPEFLIYFQGTGAADDSGLPNDRFFAVRPEGSVSTLKIQRTERGDSAVYLCASSRSETETQYFGPGTRLLVL.

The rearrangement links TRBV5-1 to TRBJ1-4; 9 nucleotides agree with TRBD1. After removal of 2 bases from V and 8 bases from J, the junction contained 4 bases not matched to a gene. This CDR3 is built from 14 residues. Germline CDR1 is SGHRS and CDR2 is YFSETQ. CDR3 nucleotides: TGCGCCAGCAGCTTACAGGGGGCTGAGGAAAAACTGTTTTTT. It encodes CASSLQGAEEKLFF.

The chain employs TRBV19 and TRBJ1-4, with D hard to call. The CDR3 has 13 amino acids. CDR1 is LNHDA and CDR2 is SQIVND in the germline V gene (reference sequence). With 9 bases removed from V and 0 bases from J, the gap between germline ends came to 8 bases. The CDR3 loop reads CARADATNEKLFF. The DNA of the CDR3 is TGTGCCAGAGCAGACGCAACTAATGAAAAACTGTTTTTT.

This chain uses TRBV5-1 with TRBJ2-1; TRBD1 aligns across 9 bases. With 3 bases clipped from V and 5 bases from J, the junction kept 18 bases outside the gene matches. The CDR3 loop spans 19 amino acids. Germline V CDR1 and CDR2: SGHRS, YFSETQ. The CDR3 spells CASSSLGGPDRGFHNEQFF. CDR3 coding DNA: TGCGCCAGCAGCTCGCTAGGGGGACCGGACAGGGGATTTCACAATGAGCAGTTCTTC.

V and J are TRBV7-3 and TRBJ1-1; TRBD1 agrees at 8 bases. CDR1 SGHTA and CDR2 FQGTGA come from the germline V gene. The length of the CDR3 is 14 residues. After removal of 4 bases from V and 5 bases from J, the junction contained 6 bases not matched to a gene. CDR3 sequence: CASSSDRVGTEAFF. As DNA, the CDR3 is TGTGCCAGCAGCTCGGACAGGGTAGGTACTGAAGCTTTCTTT.

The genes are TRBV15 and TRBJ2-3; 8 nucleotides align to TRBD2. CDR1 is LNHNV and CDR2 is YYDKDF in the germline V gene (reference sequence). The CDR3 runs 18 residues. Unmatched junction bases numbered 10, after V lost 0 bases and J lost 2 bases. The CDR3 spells CATSRDRGLGLITDTQYF. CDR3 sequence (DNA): TGTGCCACCAGCAGAGATCGGGGACTAGGTCTTATCACAGATACGCAGTATTTT.

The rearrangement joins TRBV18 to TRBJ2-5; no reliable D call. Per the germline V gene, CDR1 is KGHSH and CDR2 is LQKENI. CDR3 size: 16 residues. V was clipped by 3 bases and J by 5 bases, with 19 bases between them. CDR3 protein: CASSPGQKQFSETQYF. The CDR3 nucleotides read TGTGCCAGCTCACCCGGGCAAAAGCAGTTTTCGGAGACCCAGTACTTC.

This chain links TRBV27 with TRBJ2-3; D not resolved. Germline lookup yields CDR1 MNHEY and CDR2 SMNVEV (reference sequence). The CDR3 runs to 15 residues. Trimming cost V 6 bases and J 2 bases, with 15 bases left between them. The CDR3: CASSLGHGNTDTQYF. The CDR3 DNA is TGTGCCAGCAGCTTAGGCCACGGTAACACAGATACGCAGTATTTT.

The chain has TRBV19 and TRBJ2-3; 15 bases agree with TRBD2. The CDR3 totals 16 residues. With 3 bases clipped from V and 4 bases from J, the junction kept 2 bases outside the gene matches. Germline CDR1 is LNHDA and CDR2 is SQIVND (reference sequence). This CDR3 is CASSMGLAGGADTQYF. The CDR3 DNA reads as TGTGCCAGTAGTATGGGACTAGCGGGAGGCGCAGATACGCAGTATTTT.

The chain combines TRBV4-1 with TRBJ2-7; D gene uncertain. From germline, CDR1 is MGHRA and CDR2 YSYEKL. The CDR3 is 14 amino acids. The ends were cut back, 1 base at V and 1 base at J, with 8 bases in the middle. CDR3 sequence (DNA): TGCGCCAGCAGCCAAGTCTCCAGTTCCTACGAGCAGTACTTC. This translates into CASSQVSSSYEQYF.